This is a list of T cell receptor beta chains from one sample in a study of T-cell reconstitution after alpha-beta-depleted transplantation in children. TCRdb analysed the PCR reads with MiXCR anew, one entry per CDR3 protein. The sample lists about 290,000 distinct CDR3 sequences; 10% were seen once. Sequencing used PBMCs, obtained before TCRalphabeta/CD19-depleted stem cell transplant. The receptors derive from a boy younger than two with acute myeloid leukemia, due to receive a stem cell transplant. The CDR3 runs from the conserved cysteine through the conserved F or W. A D gene is named only where the DNA matches it firmly. The listing skips clone size in some rows; elsewhere it reads once, few, many or a size class.

abundance: -; v_gene: TRBV7-9; d_gene: TRBD1; j_gene: TRBJ1-1; CDR3nt: TGTGCCAGCACGAGCGGGACAGGTCGTGGGGGCACTGAAGCTTTCTTT; CDR3aa: CASTSGTGRGGTEAFF
abundance: many; v_gene: TRBV5-1; d_gene: TRBD1; j_gene: TRBJ2-7; CDR3nt: TGCGCCAGCAGCCACGACAGGGGTCCGAACGAGCAGTACTTC; CDR3aa: CASSHDRGPNEQYF
abundance: many; v_gene: TRBV12-3/TRBV12-4; d_gene: -; j_gene: TRBJ1-5; CDR3nt: TGTGCCAGCAGTTTGGGGGGTGAAGGAAATCAGCCCCAGCATTTT; CDR3aa: CASSLGGEGNQPQHF
abundance: few; v_gene: TRBV18; d_gene: -; j_gene: TRBJ1-6; CDR3nt: TGTGCCAGCTCATCCCGGGGAGGGGGTAATTCACCCCTCCACTTT; CDR3aa: CASSSRGGGNSPLHF
abundance: few; v_gene: TRBV11-2; d_gene: -; j_gene: TRBJ1-5; CDR3nt: TGTGCCAGCAGCCTGGGGGGACACCTCAATCAGCCCCAGCATTTT; CDR3aa: CASSLGGHLNQPQHF
abundance: many; v_gene: TRBV20-1; d_gene: -; j_gene: TRBJ2-3; CDR3nt: TGCAGTGCTCGCAGTGCAGGGGCGTTCACAGATACGCAGTATTTT; CDR3aa: CSARSAGAFTDTQYF
abundance: many; v_gene: TRBV28; d_gene: -; j_gene: TRBJ2-1; CDR3nt: TGTGCCAGCAGTCCCCGGGACTTCAATACCTTCGTCTACAATGAGCAGTTCTTC; CDR3aa: CASSPRDFNTFVYNEQFF
abundance: many; v_gene: TRBV5-1; d_gene: -; j_gene: TRBJ1-1; CDR3nt: TGCGCCAGCAGCTTGGTTTCGGAGACTGAAGCTTTCTTT; CDR3aa: CASSLVSETEAFF
abundance: many; v_gene: TRBV20-1; d_gene: -; j_gene: TRBJ2-7; CDR3nt: TGCAGTGCCCCCCTCGCTCTTTCCTACGAGCAGTACTTC; CDR3aa: CSAPLALSYEQYF
abundance: many; v_gene: TRBV5-1; d_gene: -; j_gene: TRBJ2-5; CDR3nt: TGCGCCAGCAGCTTGGCCAGGGCAGGGAGTGAGACCCAGTACTTC; CDR3aa: CASSLARAGSETQYF
abundance: few; v_gene: TRBV24-1; d_gene: TRBD1; j_gene: TRBJ2-6; CDR3nt: TGTGCCACCAGTGATTACAGGGGGTCTGGGGCCAACGTCCTGACTTTC; CDR3aa: CATSDYRGSGANVLTF
abundance: -; v_gene: TRBV28; d_gene: -; j_gene: TRBJ2-3; CDR3nt: TGTGCCAGCAGTTCCAACAACCCCGGGACGGAAGTAGATACGCAGTATTTT; CDR3aa: CASSSNNPGTEVDTQYF
abundance: many; v_gene: TRBV4-2; d_gene: -; j_gene: TRBJ2-3; CDR3nt: TGTGCCAGCAGCCGGACTCTGACAGATACGCAGTATTTT; CDR3aa: CASSRTLTDTQYF
abundance: few; v_gene: TRBV28; d_gene: -; j_gene: TRBJ2-1; CDR3nt: TGTGCCAGCAGTTTAAGGTGGCATGAGCAGTTCTTC; CDR3aa: CASSLRWHEQFF
abundance: -; v_gene: TRBV5-1; d_gene: TRBD1; j_gene: TRBJ2-2; CDR3nt: TGCGCCAGCAGCTCCCAATTGAAGGGGGCGCGGACCGGGGAGCTGTTTTTT; CDR3aa: CASSSQLKGARTGELFF
abundance: few; v_gene: TRBV28; d_gene: -; j_gene: TRBJ1-5; CDR3nt: TGTGCCAGCAGCCGAATCAGGCTAGGACCTTATAGCAATCAGCCCCAGCATTTT; CDR3aa: CASSRIRLGPYSNQPQHF
abundance: -; v_gene: TRBV24-1; d_gene: TRBD1; j_gene: TRBJ2-5; CDR3nt: TGTGCCACTCAACGCTCCGGGACAGGGAGGGATGAGACCCAGTACTTC; CDR3aa: CATQRSGTGRDETQYF
abundance: many; v_gene: TRBV10-3; d_gene: -; j_gene: TRBJ1-1; CDR3nt: TGTGCCATCAGTACCAGACGCATGAACACTGAAGCTTTCTTT; CDR3aa: CAISTRRMNTEAFF
abundance: few; v_gene: TRBV21-1; d_gene: -; j_gene: TRBJ2-7; CDR3nt: TGTGCCAGCAATGGCAGCGCCCAGGGCTACGAGCAGTACTTC; CDR3aa: CASNGSAQGYEQYF
abundance: many; v_gene: TRBV7-9; d_gene: TRBD1; j_gene: TRBJ2-7; CDR3nt: TGTGCCAGCAGCGGGACAGGGGCGGAACCCTTTAGCGAGCAGTACTTC; CDR3aa: CASSGTGAEPFSEQYF
abundance: -; v_gene: TRBV20-1; d_gene: TRBD1; j_gene: TRBJ1-5; CDR3nt: TGCAGTGCCGGACAGGGGGTTCAGCCCCAGCATTTT; CDR3aa: CSAGQGVQPQHF
abundance: many; v_gene: TRBV11-3; d_gene: -; j_gene: TRBJ1-1; CDR3nt: TGTGCCAGTAAGGGGAACACTGAAGCTTTCTTT; CDR3aa: CASKGNTEAFF
abundance: -; v_gene: TRBV7-3; d_gene: TRBD2; j_gene: TRBJ2-3; CDR3nt: TGTGCCAGCAGCCCGATTAGCGGGAGAAGGACAGATACGCAGTATTTT; CDR3aa: CASSPISGRRTDTQYF
abundance: many; v_gene: TRBV20-1; d_gene: -; j_gene: TRBJ2-1; CDR3nt: TGCAGTGCTAGAGGTGGAGTATCCTACAATGAGCAGTTCTTC; CDR3aa: CSARGGVSYNEQFF
abundance: few; v_gene: TRBV20-1; d_gene: -; j_gene: TRBJ2-1; CDR3nt: TGCAGTGCTAGTCTTCGCGGGGTGAGCTCCTACAATGAGCAGTTCTTC; CDR3aa: CSASLRGVSSYNEQFF
abundance: -; v_gene: TRBV6-2/TRBV6-3; d_gene: TRBD2; j_gene: TRBJ2-1; CDR3nt: TGTGCCAGCAGGCCGCGCGTCGGCGGGAGATGGAATGAGCAGTTCTTC; CDR3aa: CASRPRVGGRWNEQFF
abundance: many; v_gene: TRBV12-3/TRBV12-4; d_gene: -; j_gene: TRBJ1-1; CDR3nt: TGTGCCAGCGGGGACCGAGGTATGAACACTGAAGCTTTCTTT; CDR3aa: CASGDRGMNTEAFF
abundance: many; v_gene: TRBV29-1; d_gene: TRBD2; j_gene: TRBJ2-7; CDR3nt: TGCAGCGTCCGTAGCGGGAGGGCCTCCTACGAGCAGTACTTC; CDR3aa: CSVRSGRASYEQYF
abundance: many; v_gene: TRBV4-2; d_gene: -; j_gene: TRBJ2-1; CDR3nt: TGTGCCAGCAGCCAAGAAAGTGCCAATGAGCAGTTCTTC; CDR3aa: CASSQESANEQFF
abundance: many; v_gene: TRBV14; d_gene: TRBD2; j_gene: TRBJ2-7; CDR3nt: TGTGCCAGCAGCCAAGTGCTAGCGGGAGTCCACGAGCAGTACTTC; CDR3aa: CASSQVLAGVHEQYF
abundance: many; v_gene: TRBV12-3/TRBV12-4; d_gene: -; j_gene: TRBJ2-7; CDR3nt: TGTGCCAGCGGACGACGGACGGAGCAGTACTTC; CDR3aa: CASGRRTEQYF
abundance: many; v_gene: TRBV28; d_gene: TRBD2; j_gene: TRBJ2-7; CDR3nt: TGTGCCAGCAGGGCCCCGGGACTAGCTTACGAGCAGTACTTC; CDR3aa: CASRAPGLAYEQYF
abundance: many; v_gene: TRBV4-2; d_gene: -; j_gene: TRBJ2-1; CDR3nt: TGTGCCAGCAGCCTCGATGGGAGCTCCTACAATGAGCAGTTCTTC; CDR3aa: CASSLDGSSYNEQFF
abundance: many; v_gene: TRBV4-3; d_gene: TRBD1; j_gene: TRBJ2-5; CDR3nt: TGCGCCAGCAGCCAAGTCGACAGGGGCGAGACCCAGTACTTC; CDR3aa: CASSQVDRGETQYF
abundance: many; v_gene: TRBV12-3/TRBV12-4; d_gene: -; j_gene: TRBJ1-4; CDR3nt: TGTGCCAGCAGTTTTGGGGACCTGGGGAATGAAAAACTGTTTTTT; CDR3aa: CASSFGDLGNEKLFF
abundance: -; v_gene: TRBV29-1; d_gene: -; j_gene: TRBJ2-3; CDR3nt: TGCAGCGTTGAACACAGAATGACAGATACGCAGTATTTT; CDR3aa: CSVEHRMTDTQYF
abundance: many; v_gene: TRBV3-1; d_gene: -; j_gene: TRBJ2-7; CDR3nt: TGTGCCAGCAGCCAAGATCCTCGCAGGTTTCTCCTACAGCAGTACTTC; CDR3aa: CASSQDPRRFLLQQYF
abundance: -; v_gene: TRBV10-3; d_gene: -; j_gene: TRBJ2-3; CDR3nt: TGTGCCATCAGGGATTCACTAGGGGATACGCAGTATTTT; CDR3aa: CAIRDSLGDTQYF
abundance: many; v_gene: TRBV28; d_gene: -; j_gene: TRBJ2-3; CDR3nt: TGTGCCAGCAGTCTCCAACAGGAGTTCACAGATACGCAGTATTTT; CDR3aa: CASSLQQEFTDTQYF
abundance: many; v_gene: TRBV4-3; d_gene: TRBD2; j_gene: TRBJ2-5; CDR3nt: TGCGCCAGCAGTAACGGGAGGGCCGCAAGAGAGACCCAGTACTTC; CDR3aa: CASSNGRAARETQYF
abundance: many; v_gene: TRBV9; d_gene: TRBD1; j_gene: TRBJ1-2; CDR3nt: TGTGCCAGCAGCGTAACCCCGACAGGGGGCGACTATGGCTACACCTTC; CDR3aa: CASSVTPTGGDYGYTF
abundance: -; v_gene: TRBV28; d_gene: TRBD1; j_gene: TRBJ2-5; CDR3nt: TGTGCCAGCACTTTACCGGCAGGGGGCCTGGAGACCCAGTACTTC; CDR3aa: CASTLPAGGLETQYF
abundance: -; v_gene: TRBV12-3/TRBV12-4; d_gene: -; j_gene: TRBJ2-7; CDR3nt: TGTGCCAGCAGCCCTACAGGGTATAGAACCTACGAGCAGTACTTC; CDR3aa: CASSPTGYRTYEQYF
abundance: many; v_gene: TRBV29-1; d_gene: TRBD1; j_gene: TRBJ2-3; CDR3nt: TGCAGCGCCCCGGGACAGGTGGGAGATACGCAGTATTTT; CDR3aa: CSAPGQVGDTQYF
abundance: -; v_gene: TRBV23-1; d_gene: -; j_gene: TRBJ2-7; CDR3nt: TGCGCCAGCAGTCAACGGCAGGGATCCTACGAGCAGTACTTC; CDR3aa: CASSQRQGSYEQYF
abundance: many; v_gene: TRBV4-3; d_gene: TRBD1; j_gene: TRBJ2-7; CDR3nt: TGCGCCAGCAGCCCAGGGACAGAGACGACATTCTACGAGCAGTACTTC; CDR3aa: CASSPGTETTFYEQYF
abundance: many; v_gene: TRBV20-1; d_gene: -; j_gene: TRBJ2-5; CDR3nt: TGCAGTGCTAGAGTCGCAGAGACCCAGTACTTC; CDR3aa: CSARVAETQYF
abundance: -; v_gene: TRBV20-1; d_gene: -; j_gene: TRBJ1-2; CDR3nt: TGCAGTGCTTATATCAGGGGCGGGGGGTATGGCTACCCCTTC; CDR3aa: CSAYIRGGGYGYPF
abundance: -; v_gene: TRBV4-2; d_gene: TRBD2; j_gene: TRBJ2-5; CDR3nt: TGTGCCAGCAGCCAAGTCAAGCGGGGCCTTCAAGAGACCCAGTACTTC; CDR3aa: CASSQVKRGLQETQYF
abundance: many; v_gene: TRBV9; d_gene: TRBD2; j_gene: TRBJ2-2; CDR3nt: TGTGCCAGCAGCGTGTCTAGCGGGAGGGCCCTCAACACCGGGGAGCTGTTTTTT; CDR3aa: CASSVSSGRALNTGELFF
abundance: few; v_gene: TRBV28; d_gene: TRBD2; j_gene: TRBJ2-1; CDR3nt: TGTGCCAGCAGTTTGTCTAGCGGGAGGCCAAATGAGCAGTTCTTC; CDR3aa: CASSLSSGRPNEQFF
abundance: many; v_gene: TRBV6-1; d_gene: TRBD1; j_gene: TRBJ2-2; CDR3nt: TGTGCCAGCAGCCCGGGACAGGGGACGAACACCGGGGAGCTGTTTTTT; CDR3aa: CASSPGQGTNTGELFF
abundance: -; v_gene: TRBV20-1; d_gene: -; j_gene: TRBJ1-2; CDR3nt: TGCAGTGCTAGACAAAACACGGGCTCCCAAGAGGGCTATGGCTACACCTTC; CDR3aa: CSARQNTGSQEGYGYTF